This T cell receptor (beta chain) was observed in a study of cytomegalovirus exposure and HLA in healthy donors. PCR primers comprised 60 Vbeta and 13 Jbeta primers. Generated by immunoSEQ multiplex PCR, the TCRdb table keeps only in-frame clones and is missing some. The table lists around 150,000 clones. The CDR3 has 13 amino acids. V lost 5 bases, J lost 7 bases, and 15 bases lay in between. Germline V gives CDR1 MGHRA, CDR2 YSYEKL. The chain carries TRBV4-1 and TRBJ2-7, with a possible D match to TRBD2 (6 bases). This sequence was found in a woman aged 60-70 years in good health and CMV-seronegative. The sample was PBMCs. Here the CDR3 reads CASSARVAGEQYF. CDR3 nucleotide sequence: TGCGCCAGCAGCGCTCGAGTCGCGGGGGAGCAGTACTTC.